Below are 21 T cell receptor beta chains sequenced from a single sample in a study of T-cell reconstitution after alpha-beta-depleted transplantation in children (dated by TCRdb to the mid-2010s). Taken with the paper, the label for treatment or condition translates to: allogeneic hematopoietic cell transplantation with graft depleted of TCRalphabeta T cells and CD19 B cells. Receptor amplification or capture employed PCR. Data came from an Illumina HiSeq 2500. Molecular barcoding was employed in the preparation of TCR libraries, with unique molecular identifiers being used to normalize TCRbeta repertoire quantification. The public reads were run again by TCRdb, first through fastp at Q25 and then through MiXCR, and only productive beta chains were kept. Each record represents a unique CDR3 protein, reported with the most common genes and DNA among its rows. This sample comprises over 100,000 distinct CDR3 sequences, 7.5% to 9.5% of them detected only once. 15% to 20% of the sample rests with the top ten.

This specimen consisted of PBMCs, obtained before TCRalphabeta/CD19-depleted stem cell transplant. Receptors originate from a boy younger than 10 with acute lymphoblastic leukemia, due to receive a stem cell transplant.

This clonotype was seen many times. CDR3 DNA sequence: TGTGCACTGGCGGAGCCTGGGGATACCTATGGCTACACCTTC. Protein product: CALAEPGDTYGYTF. The genes are TRBV28 and TRBJ1-2; D is unclear. The CDR3 runs 14 residues. Germline lookup yields CDR1 MDHEN and CDR2 SYDVKM.

This clonotype turned up a few times. The chain carries TRBV10-3 and TRBJ2-5; 7 bases fit TRBD1. This CDR3 has 14 residues. Trimming cost V 3 bases and J 1 base; bases outside gene matches: 2. Germline V gene lookup returns CDR1 ENHRY and CDR2 SYGVKD. The CDR3: CAISEWDSQETQYF. In DNA, the CDR3 is TGTGCCATCAGTGAATGGGACAGCCAAGAGACCCAGTACTTC.

The chain is built from TRBV3-1 and TRBJ2-3, with 7 bases that match TRBD1. CDR3 length: 15 amino acids. Germline lookup yields CDR1 LGHDT and CDR2 YNNKEL (reference sequence). V lost 7 bases and J lost 2; bases outside the gene matches: 9. This CDR3 reads CASTHRQGPTDTQYF. Written as DNA, the CDR3 is TGTGCCAGCACCCATAGACAGGGCCCCACAGATACGCAGTATTTT.

This clonotype appeared many times. The CDR3 loop is CASRRQGALEAFF. The DNA for the CDR3 is TGTGCCAGCAGGAGACAGGGGGCTCTAGAAGCTTTCTTT. The chain couples TRBV28 to TRBJ1-1, with 10 bases matching TRBD1. The J segment lost 8 bases and the V segment lost 6 bases, leaving 6 bases of the junction unmatched. This CDR3 region has 13 residues. Germline values: CDR1 MDHEN, CDR2 SYDVKM.

As regards this clonotype: This may arise from a read error, as a much more abundant clone is one base away. V is TRBV5-1 and J is TRBJ2-3, with D perhaps matching TRBD1 or TRBD2 (5 bases each). In germline, CDR1 is SGHRS, CDR2 YFSETQ. CDR3 length: 17 residues. The CDR3 DNA reads TGCGCCAGCAGCGGGTCTAGCATAGGGGCCGCCACAGATACGGAGTATTTT. Protein sequence: CASSGSSIGAATDTEYF.

The chain combines TRBV9 with TRBJ2-3, with 10 bases that match TRBD2. Germline CDR1 is SGDLS and CDR2 is YYNGEE. CDR3 length equals 16 residues. V gave up 0 bases and J gave up 6 bases; unmatched junction bases: 7. The DNA for the CDR3 is TGTGCCAGCAGCGTAGTAGCGGGGGGCTCGGGGGATACGCAGTATTTT. It specifies CASSVVAGGSGDTQYF.

This clonotype was seen a handful of times. The chain uses TRBV11-2 and TRBJ2-2; 13 bases line up with TRBD2. Germline values: CDR1 SGHAT, CDR2 FQNNGV. With V trimmed by 5 bases and J by 2 bases, 8 bases remained unmatched. This CDR3 has 18 residues. The CDR3 spells CASSRRLAGGFNTGELFF. For the CDR3, the DNA is TGTGCCAGCAGCAGACGACTAGCGGGGGGCTTCAACACCGGGGAGCTGTTTTTT.

The V gene is TRBV7-2, the J gene TRBJ2-2; 13 bases are shared with TRBD2. The trim removed 4 bases at V and 7 bases at J, leaving 18 bases unmatched. Germline-derived CDR1 and CDR2 are SGHTA and FQGNSA. The CDR3 has 20 residues. As DNA, the CDR3 is TGTGCCAGCAGCTCTGGGACTAGCGGGGCGCTGCGCTATAAGGGCGGGGAGCTGTTTTTT. It yields the protein CASSSGTSGALRYKGGELFF.

This clonotype was detected ten times or more. The chain links TRBV5-1 to TRBJ1-2, with D maybe TRBD1 (6 bases). CDR3 size: 14 residues. V gave up 0 bases and J gave up 2 bases, with 8 bases separating them. Germline V CDR1 and CDR2: SGHRS, YFSETQ. The CDR3 region has the DNA TGCGCCAGCAGCTTGGAGGGGGTAAACTATGGCTACACCTTC. Protein sequence: CASSLEGVNYGYTF.

In its sample, this clonotype was seen many times. DNA for the CDR3: TGCAGTGCCCAGATGTTGACTGCCAGCCAAGAGACCCAGTACTTC. Encoded protein: CSAQMLTASQETQYF. The chain employs TRBV20-1 and TRBJ2-5; no firm D call. Between the trimmed V and J ends, which lost 6 bases and 1 base, there was a span of 18 bases. Germline V CDR1 and CDR2: DFQATT, SNEGSKA (reference sequence). The CDR3 has 15 residues.

Only a few counts were recorded for this clonotype. The chain joins TRBV6-5 to TRBJ1-3; 11 nucleotides match TRBD1. Per the germline V gene, CDR1 is MNHEY and CDR2 is SVGAGI. V shed 2 bases, J shed 2 bases, and the junction held 2 bases outside the gene matches. The CDR3 runs to 16 residues. The CDR3 nucleotides read TGTGCCAGCAGTTACCCGGGACAGGGGGCTGGAAACACCATATATTTT. Protein: CASSYPGQGAGNTIYF.

This clonotype occurred a few times. This CDR3 reads CASSSAGQGLNTEAFF. The CDR3 DNA follows: TGCGCCAGCTCCTCCGCCGGACAGGGCCTGAACACTGAAGCTTTCTTT. The rearrangement links TRBV5-1 to TRBJ1-1, with TRBD1 matching 8 bases. The CDR3 covers 16 residues. Germline assignment: CDR1 SGHRS and CDR2 YFSETQ. V dropped 7 bases and J dropped 0; count of bases not matched to a gene: 11.

Ten or more counts support this clonotype. The V call is TRBV3-1, the J call TRBJ2-2; TRBD1 or TRBD2 may be the D gene (5 bases each). Germline CDR1 and CDR2: LGHDT and YNNKEL (reference sequence). This CDR3 has 16 residues. Trimming took 2 bases from V and 6 from J, leaving 16 bases between them. This CDR3 reads CASSQSGTSGPGELFF. The CDR3 bases are TGTGCCAGCAGCCAATCCGGGACCTCAGGGCCCGGGGAGCTGTTTTTT. The entire variable domain, with the rest obtained from reference TRBV3-1 and TRBJ2-2, is as follows: DTAVSQTPKYLVTQMGNDKSIKCEQNLGHDTMYWYKQDSKKFLKIMFSYNNKELIINETVPNRFSPKSPDKAHLNLHINSLELGDSAVYFCASSQSGTSGPGELFFGEGSRLTVL.

The chain employs TRBV2 and TRBJ1-5; 7 nucleotides match TRBD1. Germline V gene lookup returns CDR1 SNHLY and CDR2 FYNNEI. The CDR3 runs to 17 residues. The ends lost 4 bases at V and 2 bases at J; junction bases unmatched: 11. CDR3 coding DNA: TGTGCCAGCAGTGTGGACAGGCCCGAGTGGGGCAATCAGCCCCAGCATTTT. Its protein is CASSVDRPEWGNQPQHF.

This clonotype was recorded a few times. The chain carries TRBV20-1 and TRBJ2-7; no definite D call. CDR1 DFQATT and CDR2 SNEGSKA come from the germline V gene (reference sequence). The CDR3 loop spans 15 amino acids. The V end was cut by 5 bases, the J end by 0 bases, with 17 bases between. The CDR3 DNA follows: TGCAGTGCTCCGATACCAGGTGATCCCTCCTACGAGCAGTACTTC. This codes for CSAPIPGDPSYEQYF.

The chain combines TRBV14 with TRBJ2-7, with TRBD2 matching 8 bases. The V gene's germline CDR1 is SGHDN and CDR2 FVKESK. This CDR3 comprises 14 residues. Unmatched junction bases numbered 6, after V lost 4 bases and J lost 4 bases. This CDR3 reads CASSPRTSRYEQYF. In DNA, the CDR3 is TGTGCCAGCAGCCCCCGGACTAGCCGGTACGAGCAGTACTTC.

This chain links TRBV24-1 with TRBJ2-5; the D gene could be TRBD1 or TRBD2 (7 bases each). The germline CDR1 and CDR2 sequences are KGHDR and SFDVKD. The CDR3 extends over 15 amino acids. Trimming shortened V by 7 bases and J by 2 bases, and 16 bases separated the two germline ends. The CDR3 nucleotides read TGTGCCACCAGCCAGGGGGGGGGTTCGCAAGAGACCCAGTACTTC. Its translation: CATSQGGGSQETQYF.

This clonotype was observed at least ten times. The CDR3 bases are TGTGCCAGCAGCTCCGCGGGGGATACGCAGTATTTT. Residues: CASSSAGDTQYF. V and J are TRBV7-9 and TRBJ2-3, with D possibly being TRBD2 (6 bases). The CDR3 is made up of 12 amino acids. Per the germline V gene, CDR1 is SEHNR and CDR2 is FQNEAQ (reference sequence). Trimming stripped 4 bases from V and 6 bases from J, with 8 bases between. The entire variable domain, with the rest obtained from reference TRBV7-9 and TRBJ2-3, is as follows: DTGVSQNPRHKITKRGQNVTFRCDPISEHNRLYWYRQTLGQGPEFLTYFQNEAQLEKSRLLSDRFSAERPKGSFSTLEIQRTEQGDSAMYLCASSSAGDTQYFGPGTRLTVL.

This clonotype was observed at least ten times. V is TRBV21-1 and J is TRBJ2-5. TRBV21-1 is marked as a pseudogene. The CDR3 is made up of 12 amino acids. This CDR3 is CASSKRKETQYF. As DNA, the CDR3 is TGTGCCAGCAGCAAACGGAAGGAGACCCAGTACTTC.

This clonotype was seen repeatedly, ten times or more. This sequence joins TRBV4-2 and TRBJ1-1; D not resolved. CDR3 length: 11 residues. The germline CDR1 and CDR2 sequences are LGHNA and YNFKEQ. V shed 2 bases and J shed 7 bases, with 5 bases lying between them. The CDR3 loop is CASSQLSEAFF. In nucleotides, the CDR3 is TGTGCCAGCAGCCAATTAAGTGAAGCTTTCTTT.

Ten or more counts support this clonotype. V and J are TRBV5-1 and TRBJ2-2; D call uncertain. Trimming pared 0 bases from V and 1 base from J, leaving 10 bases between. Germline CDR1 and CDR2: SGHRS and YFSETQ. The CDR3 sequence is 16 residues long. CDR3 protein: CASSLGDRENTGELFF. CDR3 sequence (DNA): TGCGCCAGCAGCTTGGGTGACCGCGAGAACACCGGGGAGCTGTTTTTT.